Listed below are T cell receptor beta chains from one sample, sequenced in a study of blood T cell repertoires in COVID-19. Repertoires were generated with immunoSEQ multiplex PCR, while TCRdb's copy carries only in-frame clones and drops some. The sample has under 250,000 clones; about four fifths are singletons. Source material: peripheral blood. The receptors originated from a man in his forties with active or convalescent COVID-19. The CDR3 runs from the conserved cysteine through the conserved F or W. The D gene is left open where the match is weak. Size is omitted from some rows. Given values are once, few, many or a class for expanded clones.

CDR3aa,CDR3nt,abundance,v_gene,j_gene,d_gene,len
CASSQTHRRGREDTQYF,TGCGCCAGCAGCCAAACCCACCGCAGGGGGCGGGAAGATACGCAGTATTTT,once,TRBV4-1,TRBJ2-3,TRBD1,17
CASSEESQGYNEQFF,TGTGCCAGCAGTGAAGAAAGTCAGGGATACAATGAGCAGTTCTTC,once,TRBV2,TRBJ2-1,.,15
CASSLGGSNYGYTF,TGTGCCAGCAGTTTAGGAGGATCTAACTATGGCTACACCTTC,.,TRBV28,TRBJ1-2,.,14
CASSLIRQGANNEQFF,TGTGCCAGCAGCTTAATCCGACAGGGTGCGAACAATGAGCAGTTCTTC,.,TRBV7-2,TRBJ2-1,TRBD1,16
CASSPRTGIQETQYF,TGTGCCAGCAGTCCACGGACAGGGATCCAAGAGACCCAGTACTTC,.,TRBV27,TRBJ2-5,TRBD1,15
CASSPTQSTEAFF,TGTGCCAGCAGCCCCACCCAGTCGACTGAAGCTTTCTTT,.,TRBV11-2,TRBJ1-1,.,13
CASSYLGQGHTEAFF,TGTGCCAGCAGCTATCTAGGACAGGGCCACACTGAAGCTTTCTTT,.,TRBV5-4,TRBJ1-1,TRBD1,15
CASSPPDRGREKLFF,TGTGCCAGCTCACCACCGGACAGGGGAAGAGAAAAACTGTTTTTT,.,TRBV18,TRBJ1-4,TRBD1,15
CAITQGTSGELFF,TGTGCCATCACCCAGGGTACGTCCGGGGAGCTGTTTTTT,.,TRBV10-3,TRBJ2-2,.,13
CASSLGTGVILKTQYF,TGTGCCAGCAGCTTGGGGACAGGGGTGATCCTCAAGACCCAGTACTTC,.,TRBV7-2,TRBJ2-5,TRBD1,16
CASSLDGVSGNTIYF,TGCGCCAGCAGCTTGGACGGTGTCTCTGGAAACACCATATATTTT,.,TRBV5-1,TRBJ1-3,.,15
CASSFPGQNTGELFF,TGTGCCAGCAGCTTCCCGGGACAGAACACCGGGGAGCTGTTTTTT,.,TRBV5-6,TRBJ2-2,.,15
CATSDSWAGGYEQFF,TGTGCCACCAGTGATTCATGGGCAGGGGGCTATGAGCAGTTCTTC,.,TRBV24-1,TRBJ2-1,TRBD1,15
CASSTRGVPTDTQYF,TGTGCCAGCTCAACCCGCGGGGTCCCCACAGATACGCAGTATTTT,.,TRBV18,TRBJ2-3,.,15
CASSLNRVGFF,TGTGCCAGCAGTTTAAACAGGGTAGGTTTCTTT,.,TRBV28,TRBJ1-1,.,11
CASSPGTSGESAQTQYF,TGTGCCAGCAGCCCGGGGACTAGCGGGGAGTCAGCACAGACCCAGTACTTC,.,TRBV11-3,TRBJ2-5,TRBD2,17
CASSPPGLAGPKRSEQEQFF,TGTGCCAGCTCACCACCGGGACTAGCGGGGCCTAAAAGGTCGGAACAGGAGCAGTTCTTC,.,TRBV18,TRBJ2-1,TRBD2,20